The clone carrying this T cell receptor (beta chain) has just one count. The target antigen is unknown. Sequenced by immunoSEQ multiplex PCR; TCRdb stores in-frame clones only, minus some. The table has about 140,000 clones, around 85% seen once. The data belong to a study of cytomegalovirus exposure and HLA in healthy donors. Study summary: In a later analysis, it was reported that the 90 to 150 validation repertoires had been produced on the same platform as the 500 to 750 repertoires belonging to the first cohort.

Losses at the gene ends were 4 bases for V and 3 bases for J; bases not matched to a gene: 7. Germline V gene data show CDR1 as WNHNN and CDR2 as SYGVQD (reference sequence). This CDR3 comprises 15 residues. The study, taken as a whole, reports: A classifier reportedly called cytomegalovirus status with high sensitivity and specificity.

Sequences were obtained from PBMCs. This TCR came from a young man in good health and CMV-seronegative. The chain carries TRBV10-1 and TRBJ2-3; 7 nucleotides line up with TRBD2. CDR3 nucleotide sequence: TGCGCCAGCAGTGCCCAGGTAGCGGGTACAGATACGCAGTATTTT. This gives the protein CASSAQVAGTDTQYF.